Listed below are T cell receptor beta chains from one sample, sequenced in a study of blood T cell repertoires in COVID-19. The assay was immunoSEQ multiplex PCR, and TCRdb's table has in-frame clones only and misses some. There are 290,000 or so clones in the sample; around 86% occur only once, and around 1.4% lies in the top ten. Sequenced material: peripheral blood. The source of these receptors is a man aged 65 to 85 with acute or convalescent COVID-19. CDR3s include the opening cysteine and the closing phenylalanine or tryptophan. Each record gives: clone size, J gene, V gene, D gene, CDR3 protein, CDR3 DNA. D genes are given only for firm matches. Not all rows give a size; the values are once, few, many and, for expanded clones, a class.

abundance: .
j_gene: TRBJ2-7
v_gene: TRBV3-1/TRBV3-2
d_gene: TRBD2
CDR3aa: CASSQTSGGTYEQYF
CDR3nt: TGTGCCAGCAGCCAGACTAGCGGGGGCACCTACGAGCAGTACTTC

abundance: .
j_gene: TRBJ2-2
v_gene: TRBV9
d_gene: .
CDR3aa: CASSAQNTGELFF
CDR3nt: TGTGCCAGCAGCGCCCAGAACACCGGGGAGCTGTTTTTT

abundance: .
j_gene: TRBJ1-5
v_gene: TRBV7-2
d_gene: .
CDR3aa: CASSLASGGQGIWSHSNQPQHF
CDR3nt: TGTGCCAGCAGCTTAGCATCGGGAGGCCAGGGAATCTGGAGTCATAGCAATCAGCCCCAGCATTTT

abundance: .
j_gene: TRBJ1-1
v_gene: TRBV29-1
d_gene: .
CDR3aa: CSVDDRPFF
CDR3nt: TGCAGCGTTGATGACAGGCCTTTCTTT

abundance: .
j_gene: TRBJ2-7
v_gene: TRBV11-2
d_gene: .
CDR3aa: CASSATPNYEQYF
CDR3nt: TGTGCCAGCAGCGCTACTCCGAACTACGAGCAGTACTTC

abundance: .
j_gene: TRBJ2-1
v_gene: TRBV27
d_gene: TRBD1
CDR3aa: CASRKDRGLNEQFF
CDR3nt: TGTGCCAGCAGGAAGGACAGGGGGCTGAATGAGCAGTTCTTC

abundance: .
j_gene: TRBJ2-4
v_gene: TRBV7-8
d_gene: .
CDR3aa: CASSFTAGNIAKNIQYF
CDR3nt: TGTGCCAGCAGCTTCACCGCGGGGAACATAGCCAAAAACATTCAGTACTTC

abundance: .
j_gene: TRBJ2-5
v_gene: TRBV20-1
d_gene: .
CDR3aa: CSASIWGEETQYF
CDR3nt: TGCAGTGCTAGTATTTGGGGGGAAGAGACCCAGTACTTC

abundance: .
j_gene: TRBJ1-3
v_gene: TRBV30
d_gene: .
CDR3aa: CAWSVRGASGNTIYF
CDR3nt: TGTGCCTGGAGTGTACGGGGAGCCTCTGGAAACACCATATATTTT

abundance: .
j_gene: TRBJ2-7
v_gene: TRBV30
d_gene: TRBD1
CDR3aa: CAWSGTGTEQYF
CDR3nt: TGTGCCTGGTCCGGGACAGGGACCGAGCAGTACTTC

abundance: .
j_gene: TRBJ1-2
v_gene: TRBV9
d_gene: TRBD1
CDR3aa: CASSVGQGRAGYTF
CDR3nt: TGTGCCAGCAGCGTAGGACAGGGGAGGGCTGGCTACACCTTC

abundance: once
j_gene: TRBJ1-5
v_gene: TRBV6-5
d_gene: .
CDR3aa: CASTIRGGSNQPQHF
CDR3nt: TGTGCCAGCACCATAAGGGGGGGGAGCAATCAGCCCCAGCATTTT

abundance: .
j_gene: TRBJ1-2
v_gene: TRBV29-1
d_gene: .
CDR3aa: CSVAQGFYGYTF
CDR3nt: TGCAGCGTTGCCCAGGGGTTCTATGGCTACACCTTC

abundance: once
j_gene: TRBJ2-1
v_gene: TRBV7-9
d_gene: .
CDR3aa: CASSRTGSSYNEQFF
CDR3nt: TGTGCCAGCAGCCGAACAGGTAGCTCCTACAATGAGCAGTTCTTC

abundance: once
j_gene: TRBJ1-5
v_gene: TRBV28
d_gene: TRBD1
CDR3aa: CASSTTGVQPQHF
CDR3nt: TGTGCCAGCAGTACGACAGGGGTTCAGCCCCAGCATTTT

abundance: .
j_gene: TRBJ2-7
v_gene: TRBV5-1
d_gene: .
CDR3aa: CASSFTGPDYEQYF
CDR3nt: TGCGCCAGCAGCTTCACAGGGCCGGACTACGAGCAGTACTTC

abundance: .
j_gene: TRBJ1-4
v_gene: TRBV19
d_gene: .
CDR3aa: CASRSEAEEKLFF
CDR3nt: TGTGCCAGTAGATCAGAAGCGGAGGAAAAACTGTTTTTT

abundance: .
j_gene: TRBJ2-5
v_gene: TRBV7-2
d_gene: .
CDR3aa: CASSSLGQIQETQYF
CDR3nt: TGTGCCAGCAGCTCACTCGGACAGATCCAAGAGACCCAGTACTTC

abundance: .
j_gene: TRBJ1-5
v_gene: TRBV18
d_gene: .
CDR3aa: CASSRGQLPQHF
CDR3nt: TGTGCCAGCTCACGAGGACAGCTGCCCCAGCATTTT

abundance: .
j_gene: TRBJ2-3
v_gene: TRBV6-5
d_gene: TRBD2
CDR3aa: CAIRDAGVGTQYF
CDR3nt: TGTGCCATCCGGGACGCGGGAGTAGGTACGCAGTATTTT

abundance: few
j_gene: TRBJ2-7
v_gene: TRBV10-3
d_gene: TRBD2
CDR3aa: CAISGTSGSREQYF
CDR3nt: TGTGCCATCAGTGGGACTAGCGGGAGTCGAGAGCAGTACTTC

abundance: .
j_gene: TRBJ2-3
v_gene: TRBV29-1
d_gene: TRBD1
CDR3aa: CSAKTGQVGDTQYF
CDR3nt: TGCAGCGCTAAGACAGGGCAAGTGGGGGATACGCAGTATTTT

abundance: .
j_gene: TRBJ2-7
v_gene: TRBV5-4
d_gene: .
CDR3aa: CASSLEGPGEQYF
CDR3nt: TGTGCCAGCAGCTTGGAAGGGCCAGGGGAGCAGTACTTC

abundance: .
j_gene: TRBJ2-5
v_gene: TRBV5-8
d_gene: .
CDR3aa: CASSPRHTQETQYF
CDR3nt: TGTGCCAGCAGCCCTCGACACACACAAGAGACCCAGTACTTC

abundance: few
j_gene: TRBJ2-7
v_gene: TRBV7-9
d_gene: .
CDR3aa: CASSLMGAEQYF
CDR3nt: TGTGCCAGCAGCTTAATGGGGGCCGAGCAGTACTTC

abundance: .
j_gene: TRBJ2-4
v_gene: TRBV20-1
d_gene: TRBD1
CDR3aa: CSASFGTGENIQYF
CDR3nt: TGCAGTGCTAGTTTTGGGACAGGGGAAAACATTCAGTACTTC

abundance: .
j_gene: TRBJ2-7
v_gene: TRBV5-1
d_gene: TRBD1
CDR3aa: CASSLKGTGGPYPYEQYF
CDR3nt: TGCGCCAGCAGCTTGAAGGGGACAGGGGGTCCTTACCCCTACGAGCAGTACTTC

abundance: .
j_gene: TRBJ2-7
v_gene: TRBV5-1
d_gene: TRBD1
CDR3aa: CASSPGDRTTYEQYF
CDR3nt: TGCGCCAGCAGCCCGGGGGACAGGACTACCTACGAGCAGTACTTC

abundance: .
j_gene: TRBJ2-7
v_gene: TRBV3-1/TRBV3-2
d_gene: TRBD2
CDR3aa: CASSQVAQRAGGNEQYF
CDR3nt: TGTGCCAGCAGCCAAGTGGCCCAGCGGGCCGGGGGGAACGAGCAGTACTTC

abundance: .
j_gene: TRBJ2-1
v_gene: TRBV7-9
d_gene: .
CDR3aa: CASSPVSSYNEQFF
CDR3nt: TGTGCCAGCTCTCCGGTTAGCTCCTACAATGAGCAGTTCTTC

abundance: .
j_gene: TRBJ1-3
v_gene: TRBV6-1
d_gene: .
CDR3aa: CASSEPGPGNTIYF
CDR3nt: TGTGCCAGCAGTGAGCCAGGGCCAGGAAACACCATATATTTT

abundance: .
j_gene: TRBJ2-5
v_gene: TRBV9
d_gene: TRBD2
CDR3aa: CASSVGGGDETQYF
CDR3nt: TGTGCCAGCAGCGTAGGCGGGGGGGATGAGACCCAGTACTTC

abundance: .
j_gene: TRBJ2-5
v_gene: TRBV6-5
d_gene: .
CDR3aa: CAGGQETQYF
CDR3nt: TGTGCCGGGGGGCAAGAGACCCAGTACTTC

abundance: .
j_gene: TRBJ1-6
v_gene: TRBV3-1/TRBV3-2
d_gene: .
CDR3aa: CASSQVHDSNSPLHF
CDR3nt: TGTGCCAGCAGCCAAGTCCACGACAGTAATTCACCCCTCCACTTT

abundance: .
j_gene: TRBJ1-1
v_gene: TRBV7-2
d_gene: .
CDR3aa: CASSPQGFQTEAFF
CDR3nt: TGTGCCAGCAGCCCACAGGGATTCCAGACTGAAGCTTTCTTT

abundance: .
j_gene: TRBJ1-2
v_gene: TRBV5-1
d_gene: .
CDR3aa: CASSPRPEDGYTF
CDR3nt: TGCGCCAGCAGCCCCAGACCGGAGGATGGCTACACCTTC

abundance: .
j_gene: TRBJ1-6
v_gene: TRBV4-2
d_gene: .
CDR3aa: CASSQAQAGNSPLHF
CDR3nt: TGTGCCAGCAGCCAAGCGCAGGCGGGTAATTCACCCCTCCACTTT

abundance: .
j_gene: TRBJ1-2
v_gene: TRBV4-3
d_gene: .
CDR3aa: CASSQQGYGYTF
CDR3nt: TGCGCCAGCAGCCAACAGGGCTATGGCTACACCTTC

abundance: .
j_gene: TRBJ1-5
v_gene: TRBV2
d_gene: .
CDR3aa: CASRADSNQPQHF
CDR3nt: TGTGCCAGCAGGGCGGATAGCAATCAGCCCCAGCATTTT

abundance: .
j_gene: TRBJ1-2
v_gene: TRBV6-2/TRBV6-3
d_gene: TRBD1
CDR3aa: CASSLGTGERYGYTF
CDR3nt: TGTGCCAGCAGTCTCGGGACAGGTGAACGCTATGGCTACACCTTC

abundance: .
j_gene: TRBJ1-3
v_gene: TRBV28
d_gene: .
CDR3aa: CASSLWSSSGNTIYF
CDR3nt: TGTGCCAGCAGTTTGTGGAGTTCCTCTGGAAACACCATATATTTT

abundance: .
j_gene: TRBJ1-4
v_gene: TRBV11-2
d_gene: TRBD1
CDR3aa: CASSSGQAATNEKLFF
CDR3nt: TGTGCCAGCAGCTCCGGACAGGCAGCAACTAATGAAAAACTGTTTTTT

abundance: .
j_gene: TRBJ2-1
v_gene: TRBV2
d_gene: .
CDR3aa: CASSGRGFSYNEQFF
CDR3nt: TGTGCCAGCAGTGGGAGAGGCTTCTCCTACAATGAGCAGTTCTTC

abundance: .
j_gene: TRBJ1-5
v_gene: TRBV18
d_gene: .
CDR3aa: CASSPGTNIMSQHF
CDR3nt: TGTGCCAGCTCACCAGGGACTAATATAATGTCCCAGCATTTT

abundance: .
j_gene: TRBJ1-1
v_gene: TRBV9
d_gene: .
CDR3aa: CASSPTGNTEAFF
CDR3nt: TGTGCCAGCAGCCCTACAGGAAACACTGAAGCTTTCTTT

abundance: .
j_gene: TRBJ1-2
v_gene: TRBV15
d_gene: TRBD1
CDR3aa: CATSRDRQGMAYGYTF
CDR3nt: TGTGCCACCAGCAGAGACCGACAGGGGATGGCCTATGGCTACACCTTC

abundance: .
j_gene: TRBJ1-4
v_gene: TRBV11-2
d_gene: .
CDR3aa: CASSFFNEKLFF
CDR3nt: TGTGCCAGCAGCTTCTTTAATGAAAAACTGTTTTTT

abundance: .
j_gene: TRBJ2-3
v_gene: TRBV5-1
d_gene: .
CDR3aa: CASTPGGRLDADTQYF
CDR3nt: TGCGCCAGCACCCCAGGGGGGCGGCTGGATGCAGATACGCAGTATTTT

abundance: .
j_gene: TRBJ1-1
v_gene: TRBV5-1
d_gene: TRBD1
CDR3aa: CASGQADTEAFF
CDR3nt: TGCGCCAGTGGACAGGCCGATACTGAAGCTTTCTTT